These 21 T cell receptor beta chains came from one sample sequenced in a study of T cell responses to AZD1222 COVID-19 vaccine. Here immunoSEQ multiplex PCR was the method, and the copy in TCRdb shows in-frame clones only, minus some. The table lists around 110,000 clones, roughly 87% of them singletons. The sample was peripheral blood, taken on day 0 of AZD1222 vaccination. The origin of the receptors is an adult in good health.

The chain uses TRBV6-5 and TRBJ2-1; TRBD1 matches 9 bases. CDR1 and CDR2 from the germline V gene are MNHEY and SVGAGI. This CDR3 spans 13 amino acids. With V trimmed by 8 bases and J by 8 bases, 7 bases remained unmatched. DNA for the CDR3: TGTGCCAGCCGGGACAGGGTTTTGGATGAGCAGTTCTTC. Encoded protein: CASRDRVLDEQFF.

This rearrangement joins TRBV28 to TRBJ2-2, with 9 bases that match TRBD1. The ends lost 4 bases at V and 4 bases at J; junction bases unmatched: 7. From germline, CDR1 is MDHEN and CDR2 SYDVKM. The CDR3 runs to 16 residues. The CDR3, as DNA: TGTGCCAGCAGTTCACCGGGACAGGGCTCCACCGGGGAGCTGTTTTTT. Its translation: CASSSPGQGSTGELFF.

This clone was detected once. The chain recombines TRBV6-5 with TRBJ1-1; possibly TRBD1 for D (6 bases). Looked up from germline, CDR1 is MNHEY and CDR2 is SVGAGI. The CDR3 covers 15 residues. Trimming cost V 7 bases and J 6 bases, with 21 bases left between them. CDR3 residues: CASKKGGGDWSEAFF. CDR3 nucleotides: TGTGCCAGCAAAAAAGGGGGGGGAGATTGGTCTGAAGCTTTCTTT.

This clone was recorded only once. This chain links TRBV3-1 (or the pseudogene TRBV3-2) with TRBJ2-7; TRBD2 agrees at 13 bases. CDR1 is LGHDT, CDR2 YNNKEL, per germline (reference sequence). The CDR3 is 16 residues long. The J segment lost 4 bases and the V segment lost 6 bases, leaving 9 bases of the junction unmatched. The CDR3 DNA reads TGTGCCAGCAGTTCCGGGACTAGCGGGAATTCTTACGAGCAGTACTTC. It yields the protein CASSSGTSGNSYEQYF.

This rearrangement joins TRBV7-2 to TRBJ2-1; D perhaps matches TRBD2 (5 bases). Germline V gene lookup returns CDR1 SGHTA and CDR2 FQGNSA. V lost 3 bases to trimming and J lost 10 bases, with 16 bases between them. The CDR3 sequence is 14 residues long. Here the CDR3 DNA reads TGTGCCAGCAGCTTTCAGACAAGCGGTATCGAGCAGTTCTTC. Its protein product is CASSFQTSGIEQFF.

This clone is a singleton in its sample. The chain links TRBV7-9 to TRBJ1-1; weak D call: TRBD1 (6 bases). The CDR3 extends over 14 amino acids. Germline assignment: CDR1 SEHNR and CDR2 FQNEAQ (reference sequence). Trimming removed 2 bases from V and 7 bases from J, with 14 bases in between. The CDR3 region has the DNA TGTGCCAGCAGCTTAACTAACAGGGAGGTTGAAGCTTTCTTT. It is translated as CASSLTNREVEAFF.

The chain links TRBV7-6 to TRBJ2-5, with 8 bases that match TRBD1. With 1 base clipped from V and 4 bases from J, the junction kept 11 bases outside the gene matches. The germline gives CDR1 SGHVS, CDR2 FNYEAQ. The CDR3 is 17 residues long. DNA for the CDR3: TGTGCCAGCAGCTTAGGGGATTTGTCCAGGGGGCGAGAGACCCAGTACTTC. It codes for CASSLGDLSRGRETQYF.

The chain is built from TRBV9 and TRBJ2-2; tentative D call: TRBD2 (5 bases). The V end was cut by 5 bases, the J end by 5 bases, with 10 bases between. CDR3 length: 13 amino acids. Germline CDR1 and CDR2: SGDLS and YYNGEE. In DNA form, the CDR3 reads TGTGCCAGCAGTGGGCCGGGGACCGGGGAGCTGTTTTTT. As protein: CASSGPGTGELFF.

This clone was seen a single time. J is TRBJ2-7 and V is TRBV28; tentative D call: TRBD2 (5 bases). V dropped 8 bases and J dropped 5 bases, with 16 bases sitting between them. Germline V CDR1 and CDR2: MDHEN, SYDVKM. This CDR3 comprises 13 residues. CDR3 sequence: CASRRASSHEQYF. The CDR3 DNA reads as TGTGCCAGCCGGCGGGCTAGCAGCCACGAGCAGTACTTC.

This clone was detected only once. The V and J genes are TRBV4-1 and TRBJ2-2; 7 bases map to TRBD2. Germline-derived CDR1 and CDR2 are MGHRA and YSYEKL. V gave up 4 bases and J gave up 1 base; unmatched junction bases: 9. The CDR3 length is 17 residues. CDR3 in DNA: TGCGCCAGCAGCCTTAAGAGGTCTAGCGGGAACACCGGGGAGCTGTTTTTT. Translation: CASSLKRSSGNTGELFF.

The V call is TRBV19, the J call TRBJ1-6; D is uncertain. This CDR3 spans 11 amino acids. The V and J ends lost 11 bases and 8 bases respectively, with 10 bases between them. In germline, CDR1 is LNHDA, CDR2 SQIVND (reference sequence). As DNA, the CDR3 is TGTGCCGGAGGGTCGGATTCACCCCTCCACTTT. It codes for CAGGSDSPLHF.

The chain carries TRBV25-1 and TRBJ1-2; D may be TRBD1 (6 bases). This CDR3 is 15 amino acids long. V was trimmed by 3 bases and J by 5 bases, leaving 16 bases between them. Germline assignment: CDR1 MGHDK and CDR2 SYGVNS. CDR3 protein: CASSDPRGAPYGYTF. DNA for the CDR3: TGTGCCAGCAGTGACCCGAGGGGGGCCCCTTATGGCTACACCTTC.

The CDR3 nucleotides read TGTGCCAGTAGTATCTCAAGGGCCAAACCCCGCTCTGGAAACACCATATATTTT. Translating it yields CASSISRAKPRSGNTIYF. This chain uses TRBV19 with TRBJ1-3; no clear D gene. This CDR3 is built from 18 residues. Trimming stripped 3 bases from V and 0 bases from J, with 18 bases between. Germline V lookup: CDR1 LNHDA, CDR2 SQIVND (reference sequence).

J is TRBJ1-1 and V is TRBV9, with 9 bases matching TRBD1. The CDR3 has 15 residues. Germline CDR1 SGDLS, CDR2 YYNGEE. After removal of 3 bases from V and 4 bases from J, the junction contained 7 bases not matched to a gene. In DNA form, the CDR3 reads TGTGCCAGCAGCGCCGGGACAGGGCTTACCACTGAAGCTTTCTTT. It yields the protein CASSAGTGLTTEAFF.

This clone appeared a few times. This sequence joins TRBV2 and TRBJ2-7, with TRBD1 matching 8 bases. This CDR3 spans 13 amino acids. Germline lookup yields CDR1 SNHLY and CDR2 FYNNEI. V lost 7 bases and J lost 1; bases outside the gene matches: 3. The DNA for the CDR3 is TGTGCCAGCAACACAGGGGGTTCCTACGAGCAGTACTTC. Translated: CASNTGGSYEQYF.

This chain links TRBV6-2 or TRBV6-3 with TRBJ1-2; unclear D gene. The CDR3 is 12 amino acids. The V end was cut by 4 bases, the J end by 3 bases, with 6 bases between. Germline values: CDR1 MNHEY, CDR2 SVGEGT. In DNA form, the CDR3 reads TGTGCCAGCAGTTGGCAGGACTATGGCTACACCTTC. Translation: CASSWQDYGYTF.

The rearrangement links TRBV7-4 to TRBJ1-1, with D unclear. The CDR3 spans 16 residues. Germline loops: CDR1 SGHVT, CDR2 SQSDAQ. Trimming removed 5 bases at V and 2 bases at J, with 18 bases between. For the CDR3, the DNA is TGTGCCAGCAGCCCCCCTCGGTGCCAGGTAAACACTGAAGCTTTCTTT. Translated, it gives CASSPPRCQVNTEAFF. Supplemented by reference TRBV7-4 and TRBJ1-1, the full variable domain reads GAGVSQSPRYKVAKRGRDVALRCDSISGHVTLYWYRQTLGQGSEVLTYSQSDAQRDKSGRPSGRFSAERPERSVSTLKIQRTEQGDSAVYLCASSPPRCQVNTEAFFGQGTRLTVV.

CDR3 in amino acids: CASSPRTQGQNEKLFF. The CDR3 DNA sequence: TGTGCCAGCTCACCACGCACACAGGGTCAGAATGAAAAACTGTTTTTT. The chain combines TRBV18 with TRBJ1-4; maybe TRBD1 (6 bases). CDR3 length equals 16 residues. With 1 base removed from V and 5 bases from J, the gap between germline ends came to 14 bases. In germline, CDR1 is KGHSH, CDR2 LQKENI.

The V gene is TRBV7-3, the J gene TRBJ2-1, with 7 bases identical to TRBD2. The germline CDR1 and CDR2 sequences are SGHTA and FQGTGA. This CDR3 spans 14 amino acids. J lost 7 bases, V lost 3 bases, and 6 bases had no gene match. DNA of the CDR3: TGTGCCAGCAGCTTGGGGGGGATTCTGAATGAGCAGTTCTTC. It yields the protein CASSLGGILNEQFF. The full variable domain, its missing parts supplied by reference TRBV7-3 and TRBJ2-1, is GAGVSQTPSNKVTEKGKYVELRCDPISGHTALYWYRQSLGQGPEFLIYFQGTGAADDSGLPNDRFFAVRPEGSVSTLKIQRTERGDSAVYLCASSLGGILNEQFFGPGTRLTVL.

The chain links TRBV5-1 to TRBJ1-4; D is undetermined. Trimming removed 4 bases from V and 2 bases from J, with 12 bases in between. The germline gives CDR1 SGHRS, CDR2 YFSETQ. The CDR3 consists of 15 residues. In DNA form, the CDR3 reads TGCGCCAGCAGCCCGACGGGTGGTACTAATGAAAAACTGTTTTTT. Its protein product is CASSPTGGTNEKLFF.

The V and J genes are TRBV6-1 and TRBJ1-6; no reliable D call. From germline, CDR1 is MNHNS and CDR2 SASEGT. Trimming took 0 bases from V and 9 from J, leaving 9 bases between them. This CDR3 comprises 14 residues. CDR3 in DNA: TGTGCCAGCAGTGAAGCCCACATAGCTTCACCCCTCCACTTT. Amino acid sequence: CASSEAHIASPLHF.